These 32 T cell receptor beta chains were sequenced from one sample in a study of blood T cell repertoires in COVID-19. Some clones are missing from TCRdb's copy, which holds only in-frame ones; the method was immunoSEQ multiplex PCR. The sample contains 200,000 to 250,000 clones, 89% of which appear only once. The sequenced material came from peripheral blood. The receptors derive from a woman aged 40 to 55 with acute or convalescent COVID-19.

The chain combines TRBV24-1 with TRBJ2-4; possible D gene TRBD1, 6 bases. CDR1 KGHDR and CDR2 SFDVKD come from the germline V gene. Trimming took 3 bases from V and 8 from J, leaving 13 bases between them. The CDR3 sequence is 14 residues long. CDR3 bases: TGTGCCACCAGTGATCGTAACAGGGCAGACATTCAGTACTTC. This gives the protein CATSDRNRADIQYF.

The chain has TRBV6-5 and TRBJ1-2; 7 bases line up with TRBD1. This CDR3 is 14 amino acids long. Trimming took 2 bases from V and 3 from J; bases not matched to a gene: 3. Germline CDR1 reads MNHEY; CDR2 reads SVGAGI. CDR3 in amino acids: CASSYHDRDYGYTF. For the CDR3, the DNA is TGTGCCAGCAGTTACCATGACAGGGACTATGGCTACACCTTC.

The chain recombines TRBV7-6 with TRBJ2-1; 13 bases are shared with TRBD2. Trimming at V came to 3 bases and at J to 5 bases, leaving 1 base not matched to a gene. This CDR3 comprises 15 residues. Germline CDR1 SGHVS, CDR2 FNYEAQ. CDR3 sequence: CASSFTSGGDNEQFF. The CDR3 DNA reads as TGTGCCAGCAGCTTTACTAGCGGGGGGGACAATGAGCAGTTCTTC.

The rearrangement uses TRBV19 and TRBJ2-1; 12 bases agree with TRBD1. The germline gives CDR1 LNHDA, CDR2 SQIVND (reference sequence). The CDR3 covers 16 residues. Unmatched junction bases numbered 13, after V lost 7 bases and J lost 9 bases. The CDR3 DNA follows: TGTGCCAGTACCCTCGGGACAGGGGGCGCAGAAGGTGAGCAGTTCTTC. Amino acids: CASTLGTGGAEGEQFF.

In its sample, this clone was seen once. The CDR3 is CATDPGVAGNTIYF. DNA for the CDR3: TGTGCCACCGATCCCGGAGTGGCCGGAAACACCATATATTTT. The rearrangement joins TRBV10-3 to TRBJ1-3; D not resolved. This CDR3 contains 14 residues. Germline assignment: CDR1 ENHRY and CDR2 SYGVKD. Between the trimmed V and J ends, which lost 10 bases and 4 bases, there was a span of 17 bases.

The chain is built from TRBV6-5 and TRBJ1-2; 7 bases map to TRBD1. The germline gives CDR1 MNHEY, CDR2 SVGAGI. The CDR3 is 11 residues long. Germline trimming cut 10 bases from V and 12 bases from J; bases unmatched to any gene: 11. In DNA, the CDR3 is TGTGCCACCTCCGACAGGGCTAGGCACACCTTC. As protein: CATSDRARHTF.

This chain connects TRBV3-1 (or the pseudogene TRBV3-2) to TRBJ1-6; D may be TRBD1 (5 bases). V lost 3 bases and J lost 6, with 12 bases in between. This CDR3 has 15 amino acids. The germline V gene encodes CDR1 LGHDT and CDR2 YNNKEL (reference sequence). The CDR3 coding sequence is TGTGCCAGCAGCCAGATGGACACCCGTAATTCACCCCTCCACTTT. Amino acids: CASSQMDTRNSPLHF.

The rearrangement joins TRBV9 to TRBJ2-1; 10 bases map to TRBD2. This CDR3 spans 15 amino acids. Trimming removed 2 bases from V and 9 bases from J; junction bases left unmatched: 8. Germline loops: CDR1 SGDLS, CDR2 YYNGEE. This CDR3 reads CASSVVSGGAGEQFF. The CDR3 nucleotides are TGTGCCAGCAGCGTTGTGAGCGGGGGGGCCGGTGAGCAGTTCTTC.

The gene calls are TRBV2 and TRBJ1-2, with 7 positions matching TRBD1. The CDR3 has 15 residues. Germline lookup yields CDR1 SNHLY and CDR2 FYNNEI. V trimming: 4 bases; J trimming: 4 bases; junction bases outside the gene matches: 9. CDR3: CASSGGQRHLYGYTF. The CDR3 DNA reads as TGTGCCAGCAGTGGGGGACAGCGCCATCTCTATGGCTACACCTTC.

The chain has TRBV2 and TRBJ2-5; 8 bases are a match to TRBD2. The germline V gene encodes CDR1 SNHLY and CDR2 FYNNEI. V lost 8 bases to trimming and J lost 5 bases; unmatched junction nucleotides: 7. The CDR3 sequence is 13 residues long. As DNA, the CDR3 is TGTGCCAGCTCGGGAGGGCTAAGGGAGACCCAGTACTTC. Protein product: CASSGGLRETQYF.

The genes are TRBV10-3 and TRBJ2-2; 7 nucleotides line up with TRBD1. Germline CDR1 reads ENHRY; CDR2 reads SYGVKD. The CDR3 sequence is 14 residues long. Trimming removed 7 bases from V and 2 bases from J; junction bases left unmatched: 4. CDR3 sequence (DNA): TGTGCCATCACCCCAGGGGGTAACACCGGGGAGCTGTTTTTT. Protein: CAITPGGNTGELFF.

The rearrangement links TRBV25-1 to TRBJ1-3; 8 positions match TRBD1. Per the germline V gene, CDR1 is MGHDK and CDR2 is SYGVNS. The CDR3 is 15 amino acids. With 3 bases clipped from V and 5 bases from J, the junction kept 6 bases outside the gene matches. This chain's CDR3 is CASSDGRQGRNTIYF. The CDR3 DNA reads TGTGCCAGCAGTGATGGTAGACAGGGGCGAAACACCATATATTTT.

V gene TRBV6-2 or TRBV6-3 combines with J gene TRBJ1-4; D may be TRBD1 (5 bases). The CDR3 spans 19 residues. Germline V gives CDR1 MNHEY, CDR2 SVGEGT. Trimming took 4 bases from V and 2 from J, leaving 23 bases between them. CDR3 in amino acids: CASSSTPGLPLRTNEKLFF. CDR3 sequence (DNA): TGTGCCAGCAGTTCCACCCCGGGACTGCCCTTGCGGACTAATGAAAAACTGTTTTTT.

The chain recombines TRBV5-1 with TRBJ2-3, with TRBD2 identical over 10 bases. With 5 bases clipped from V and 3 bases from J, the junction kept 9 bases outside the gene matches. This CDR3 has 16 amino acids. Germline CDR1 and CDR2: SGHRS and YFSETQ. The CDR3 spells CASRVPLAGDTDTQYF. CDR3 bases: TGCGCCAGCAGGGTCCCCCTAGCGGGGGATACAGATACGCAGTATTTT.

The chain joins TRBV6-2 or TRBV6-3 to TRBJ1-1; 8 bases are shared with TRBD1. Germline CDR1 is MNHEY and CDR2 is SVGEGT. This CDR3 has 16 residues. Trimming took 2 bases from V and 0 from J; bases not matched to a gene: 5. The CDR3 sequence: CASSYKQGGLNTEAFF. DNA of the CDR3: TGTGCCAGCAGTTACAAACAGGGGGGCTTGAACACTGAAGCTTTCTTT.

This sequence joins TRBV6-2 or TRBV6-3 and TRBJ1-1; the match to TRBD1 covers 8 bases. This CDR3 region has 13 residues. V was pared by 5 bases and J by 4 bases, with 3 bases of the junction left unmatched. Germline CDR1 is MNHEY and CDR2 is SVGEGT. CDR3 loop: CASSHTGGTEAFF. The CDR3 DNA reads TGTGCCAGCAGTCACACAGGGGGCACTGAAGCTTTCTTT.

The J gene is TRBJ1-2, the V gene TRBV7-9; TRBD1 is a possible D gene (5 bases). This CDR3 has 16 amino acids. Per the germline V gene, CDR1 is SEHNR and CDR2 is FQNEAQ (reference sequence). Trimming took off 4 bases at V and 2 bases at J, with 17 bases between the two ends. CDR3 region: CASSYLGQGWNYGYTF. The CDR3 coding sequence is TGTGCCAGCAGCTACCTGGGTCAGGGCTGGAACTATGGCTACACCTTC.

The chain uses TRBV7-3 and TRBJ1-1, with D perhaps TRBD1 (6 bases). Trimming took off 2 bases at V and 4 bases at J, with 11 bases between the two ends. CDR3 size: 14 residues. CDR1 and CDR2 from the germline V gene are SGHTA and FQGTGA. The CDR3 DNA follows: TGTGCCAGCAGCTTATCCAGGGGATTCACTGAAGCTTTCTTT. It encodes CASSLSRGFTEAFF.

In regard to this clone: The junction and the germline gene differ at one end; a read error may be behind it. V and J are TRBV29-1 and TRBJ1-2, with D possibly being TRBD1 (5 bases). The CDR3 consists of 15 residues. Germline loops: CDR1 SQVTM, CDR2 ANQGSEA. The CDR3 region is CSVDATGGDGGVRSF. The DNA for the CDR3 is TGCAGCGTTGACGCTACAGGCGGGGACGGAGGGGTACGGAGCTTC.

The V gene is TRBV27, the J gene TRBJ1-6, with D possibly TRBD1 on 5 matching bases. This CDR3 region has 14 residues. Germline V gene data show CDR1 as MNHEY and CDR2 as SMNVEV (reference sequence). V lost 2 bases and J lost 7, with 9 bases in between. CDR3 sequence: CASSLAGSNSPLHF. The CDR3 DNA is TGTGCCAGCAGTTTAGCAGGGTCAAATTCACCCCTCCACTTT.

The chain recombines TRBV7-3 with TRBJ2-5, with D perhaps TRBD2 (6 bases). The V gene lost 3 bases and the J gene lost 5 bases, with 10 bases spanning the gap. The CDR3 has 13 residues. CDR1 and CDR2 from the germline V gene are SGHTA and FQGTGA. The CDR3 DNA reads as TGTGCCAGCAGCTTTACGGGGGAGGAGACCCAGTACTTC. As protein: CASSFTGEETQYF.

J is TRBJ1-1 and V is TRBV6-5; the match to TRBD1 covers 11 bases. The CDR3 spans 15 residues. Germline V CDR1 and CDR2: MNHEY, SVGAGI. V was pared by 5 bases and J by 5 bases, with 7 bases of the junction left unmatched. CDR3 nucleotide sequence: TGTGCCAGCAGTCGCTGGACAGGGGGCGGGACTGAAGCTTTCTTT. It translates to CASSRWTGGGTEAFF.

V and J are TRBV5-1 and TRBJ2-5; D not resolved. Germline V gene lookup returns CDR1 SGHRS and CDR2 YFSETQ. The CDR3 runs 15 residues. V lost 0 bases and J 4 bases, leaving 13 bases between the germline ends. CDR3 protein: CASSLALNSGETQYF. CDR3 bases: TGCGCCAGCAGCTTGGCCCTCAATTCAGGAGAGACCCAGTACTTC.

V usage is TRBV13 and J usage is TRBJ1-2, with unresolved D. Germline loops: CDR1 PRHDT, CDR2 FYEKMQ (reference sequence). The CDR3 has 13 residues. V was cut by 2 bases and J by 3 bases, with 7 bases left in between. Here the CDR3 reads CASSLREDYGYTF. DNA of the CDR3: TGTGCCAGCAGCTTAAGGGAGGACTATGGCTACACCTTC.

The gene calls are TRBV27 and TRBJ2-2, with 8 positions matching TRBD1. Germline CDR1 and CDR2: MNHEY and SMNVEV (reference sequence). The CDR3 has 19 residues. The V gene end was trimmed by 2 bases and the J gene end by 2 bases; junction bases not matched to a gene: 13. DNA of the CDR3: TGTGCCAGCAGTTTACCCCCCGACAGGGGACCGTTAAACACCGGGGAGCTGTTTTTT. Translation gives CASSLPPDRGPLNTGELFF.

Remarks on this clone: The junction departs from germline at one end; a sequencing error may be responsible. The gene calls are TRBV6-5 and TRBJ2-2; TRBD1 is a possible D gene (5 bases). From germline, CDR1 is MNHEY and CDR2 SVGAGI. CDR3 length equals 16 residues. DNA for the CDR3: TGTGCCAGCAGTTACTCGATGACAGTGAACACCAGGGAGCTGTTTTTT. Translation gives CASSYSMTVNTRELFF.

The genes are TRBV6-6 and TRBJ1-1, with a possible D match to TRBD1 (6 bases). Germline-derived CDR1 and CDR2 are MNHNY and SVGAGI (reference sequence). V lost 0 bases and J 3 bases, leaving 14 bases between the germline ends. CDR3 length equals 16 residues. This chain's CDR3 is CASSYSSYRVDTEAFF. CDR3 in DNA: TGTGCCAGCAGTTACTCGTCGTACAGGGTGGACACTGAAGCTTTCTTT.

This chain links TRBV4-1 with TRBJ2-7; unclear D gene. The germline V gene has CDR1 MGHRA and CDR2 YSYEKL. The CDR3 sequence is 18 residues long. V gave up 4 bases and J gave up 0 bases, with 22 bases separating them. The CDR3 protein is CASSRPNWSIFPSYEQYV. In DNA form, the CDR3 reads TGCGCCAGCAGCCGCCCCAATTGGTCTATTTTCCCCTCCTACGAGCAGTACGTC.

The chain recombines TRBV6-5 with TRBJ2-5, with TRBD2 as a possible D gene (5 bases). The CDR3 totals 15 residues. V gave up 2 bases and J gave up 1 base, with 11 bases separating them. Germline values: CDR1 MNHEY, CDR2 SVGAGI. CDR3 region: CASSYGGPPQETQYF. The CDR3 coding sequence is TGTGCCAGCAGTTACGGAGGTCCCCCCCAAGAGACCCAGTACTTC.

This sequence joins TRBV18 and TRBJ1-1, with D perhaps TRBD1 (6 bases). The V gene lost 4 bases and the J gene lost 0 bases, with 12 bases spanning the gap. Germline-derived CDR1 and CDR2 are KGHSH and LQKENI. This CDR3 spans 15 amino acids. The CDR3 sequence: CASSQAGDMNTEAFF. In DNA, the CDR3 is TGTGCCAGCTCACAGGCAGGGGACATGAACACTGAAGCTTTCTTT.

The chain carries TRBV5-1 and TRBJ1-4; D is ambiguous. Trimming shortened V by 0 bases and J by 6 bases, and 18 bases separated the two germline ends. Germline V gives CDR1 SGHRS, CDR2 YFSETQ. The CDR3 length is 17 residues. DNA of the CDR3: TGCGCCAGCAGCTTGGCCTCGGCAGGCCCAGAACATGAAAAACTGTTTTTT. Translated, it gives CASSLASAGPEHEKLFF.

The sample holds one count of this clone. The chain uses TRBV28 and TRBJ1-1; 8 positions match TRBD1. Trimming at V came to 10 bases and at J to 0 bases, leaving 7 bases not matched to a gene. CDR1 and CDR2 from the germline V gene are MDHEN and SYDVKM. This CDR3 contains 14 residues. The CDR3 DNA reads as TGTGCCATCAGGACAGGGAGTCTGAACACTGAAGCTTTCTTT. Its protein product is CAIRTGSLNTEAFF.